The 2 T cell receptor beta chains below come from one sample, sequenced in a study of T cell responses to AZD1222 COVID-19 vaccine. TCRdb keeps only in-frame clones here, not all; method: immunoSEQ multiplex PCR. This table has 90,000 to 95,000 clones, roughly 84% appearing once. The input for sequencing was peripheral blood, taken on day 0 of AZD1222 vaccination. All receptors come from an adult in good health.

The genes are TRBV4-3 and TRBJ1-4; D uncertain. V lost 5 bases to trimming and J lost 3 bases, with 22 bases between them. Germline lookup yields CDR1 LGHNA and CDR2 YSLEER. The CDR3 runs to 18 residues. CDR3 sequence: CASSDQFSRTSPNEKLFF. CDR3 nucleotide sequence: TGCGCCAGCAGCGACCAATTTTCAAGGACGTCGCCTAATGAAAAACTGTTTTTT.

The chain is built from TRBV18 and TRBJ2-6; tentatively, D is TRBD1 (6 bases). The CDR3 is 15 residues long. The germline CDR1 and CDR2 sequences are KGHSH and LQKENI. The ends were cut back, 4 bases at V and 3 bases at J, with 10 bases in the middle. The CDR3 DNA reads TGTGCCAGCTCACAACAGGGAAATGGGGCCAACGTCCTGACTTTC. Translated: CASSQQGNGANVLTF.